Presented here are 31 T cell receptor beta chains from one specimen sequenced in a study of spatial heterogeneity in lung cancer. TCRdb reprocessed the 5' RACE reads via MiXCR and lists one record per CDR3 protein. The sample lists roughly 9,000 distinct CDR3 sequences; 5% to 6.5% were seen once. Described time point: sample taken at primary tumor resection. Study observations and caveats: Expanded intratumoral alpha and beta TCR counts tracked tumor mutation counts.

These receptors have no known antigen. The source material was lung tumor tissue, sampled at surgery. These receptors originate from a male donor with early-stage non-small cell lung cancer.

This chain joins TRBV11-2 and TRBJ2-7; D is unclear. The V and J ends lost 5 bases and 4 bases respectively, with 9 bases between them. The CDR3 length is 12 residues. Germline assignment: CDR1 SGHAT and CDR2 FQNNGV. CDR3 sequence: CASSQKSYEQYF. The CDR3, as DNA: TGTGCCAGCAGCCAGAAGTCGTACGAGCAGTACTTC.

This clonotype was detected a few times. This rearrangement joins TRBV5-5 to TRBJ2-2; D might be TRBD1 or TRBD2, each matching 5 bases. The CDR3 runs to 13 residues. The V end was cut by 4 bases, the J end by 5 bases, with 9 bases between. Germline V CDR1 and CDR2: SGHKS, YYEKEE (reference sequence). CDR3: CASSKGPTGELFF. DNA of the CDR3: TGTGCCAGCAGCAAGGGACCAACCGGGGAGCTGTTTTTT. The whole variable domain, filled in from reference TRBV5-5 and TRBJ2-2, reads DAGVTQSPTHLIKTRGQQVTLRCSPISGHKSVSWYQQVLGQGPQFIFQYYEKEERGRGNFPDRFSARQFPNYSSELNVNALLLGDSALYLCASSKGPTGELFFGEGSRLTVL.

Many counts were recorded for this clonotype. The chain joins TRBV27 to TRBJ1-1; 7 positions agree with TRBD1. Trimming took 5 bases from V and 6 from J; bases not matched to a gene: 3. The length of the CDR3 is 12 residues. Germline V lookup: CDR1 MNHEY, CDR2 SMNVEV (reference sequence). As DNA, the CDR3 is TGTGCCAGCAGTGTGACAGGGTCTGAAGCTTTCTTT. It translates to CASSVTGSEAFF.

The J gene is TRBJ2-7, the V gene TRBV10-3; TRBD2 might be the D (5 bases). Germline CDR1 reads ENHRY; CDR2 reads SYGVKD. The V end lost 8 bases, the J end lost 5 bases, and 10 bases lay between the germline ends. The CDR3 consists of 11 residues. CDR3 nucleotides: TGTGCCATCGGTCGGGGAGACGAGCAGTACTTC. This sequence encodes CAIGRGDEQYF.

This clonotype rates as medium-sized (0.01 to 0.1%). This sequence joins TRBV11-2 and TRBJ2-3; possibly TRBD1 or TRBD2 for D (5 bases each). The V gene's germline CDR1 is SGHAT and CDR2 FQNNGV. Trimming cost V 5 bases and J 5 bases, with 14 bases left between them. This CDR3 comprises 14 residues. The CDR3 coding sequence is TGTGCCAGCAGCCCATTTTGGGGGTTAGATACGCAGTATTTT. Its protein is CASSPFWGLDTQYF.

This clonotype is labeled as medium-sized. The J gene is TRBJ1-1, the V gene TRBV9, with TRBD1 identical over 7 bases. Germline CDR1 reads SGDLS; CDR2 reads YYNGEE. The CDR3 spans 13 residues. Trimming at V came to 4 bases and at J to 6 bases, leaving 6 bases not matched to a gene. This CDR3 is CASSSQGGAEAFF. The CDR3 nucleotides read TGTGCCAGCAGCTCTCAGGGGGGCGCTGAAGCTTTCTTT.

V is TRBV5-1 and J is TRBJ2-5; D may match TRBD1 or TRBD2 (7 bases each). The CDR3 sequence is 11 residues long. The germline gives CDR1 SGHRS, CDR2 YFSETQ. V was trimmed by 7 bases and J by 13 bases, leaving 17 bases between them. CDR3 residues: CASGSGDSLYF. The DNA of the CDR3 is TGCGCCAGCGGGAGCGGGGACAGCCTGTACTTC.

This clonotype was recorded many times. The CDR3 is CSAPRTGHNSPLHF. The CDR3 DNA sequence: TGCAGTGCCCCACGGACAGGGCATAATTCACCCCTCCACTTT. V and J are TRBV20-1 and TRBJ1-6; 8 nucleotides match TRBD1. Trimming cost V 6 bases and J 5 bases; bases outside gene matches: 6. The CDR3 extends over 14 amino acids. Per the germline V gene, CDR1 is DFQATT and CDR2 is SNEGSKA (reference sequence).

This clonotype showed up many times. The V and J genes are TRBV12-3 or TRBV12-4 and TRBJ2-1; D might be TRBD1 (7 bases). The CDR3 has 14 residues. Trimming pared 7 bases from V and 4 bases from J, leaving 14 bases between. CDR3 in DNA: TGTGCCAGCACCAGGGGGGCAGTTTACAATGAGCAGTTCTTC. Amino acids: CASTRGAVYNEQFF.

This clonotype was recorded at least ten times. The chain combines TRBV11-2 with TRBJ1-1, with D possibly TRBD1 on 6 matching bases. This CDR3 contains 14 residues. Germline assignment: CDR1 SGHAT and CDR2 FQNNGV. Trimming removed 11 bases from V and 4 bases from J, with 20 bases in between. CDR3 DNA: TGTGCCTCGACGGGCAGGGGTGAGATCACTGAAGCTTTCTTT. Translated: CASTGRGEITEAFF.

The DNA for the CDR3 is TGTGCCAGCAGCGTAGAAGGACAGGCTGGCTATGGCTACACCTTC. The encoded protein is CASSVEGQAGYGYTF. The rearrangement links TRBV9 to TRBJ1-2, with TRBD1 matching over 7 bases. The V and J ends lost 0 bases and 4 bases, in that order; junction bases with no gene match: 6. The CDR3 extends over 15 amino acids. Germline assignment: CDR1 SGDLS and CDR2 YYNGEE.

This clonotype was seen at least ten times. The chain couples TRBV12-3 or TRBV12-4 to TRBJ1-6; D unclear. V was shortened by 5 bases and J by 9 bases, with 11 bases between the two germline ends. The CDR3 covers 13 residues. The CDR3 is CASSMRDGSPLHF. In nucleotides, the CDR3 is TGTGCCAGCAGTATGAGGGATGGTTCACCCCTCCACTTT.

This clonotype has only a few counts. The V and J genes are TRBV28 and TRBJ1-1; D may be TRBD1 (6 bases). Germline CDR1 reads MDHEN; CDR2 reads SYDVKM. The V end was cut by 1 base, the J end by 6 bases, with 12 bases between. CDR3 size: 14 residues. For the CDR3, the DNA is TGTGCCAGCAGTTTATTCGGAGGGGGATCTGAAGCTTTCTTT. It yields the protein CASSLFGGGSEAFF.

This clonotype was picked up one time. V is TRBV27 and J is TRBJ2-3; no reliable D call. CDR1 is MNHEY and CDR2 is SMNVEV in the germline V gene (reference sequence). CDR3 length: 13 residues. V was shortened by 3 bases and J by 4 bases, with 8 bases between the two germline ends. The CDR3: CASSFGSPDTQYF. CDR3 nucleotides: TGTGCCAGCAGTTTTGGGTCCCCAGATACGCAGTATTTT.

Regarding this clonotype: A much bigger clone sits one base away, suggesting this may be a read error. The chain links TRBV28 to TRBJ1-5; no clear D gene. The CDR3 is made up of 15 amino acids. Germline CDR1 MDHEN, CDR2 SYDVKM. This chain's CDR3 is CASSTQGLSNQPQNF. CDR3 DNA sequence: TGTGCCAGCAGTACACAAGGACTTAGCAATCAGCCCCAGAATTTT. The variable domain in full, completed from reference TRBV28 and TRBJ1-5, reads DVKVTQSSRYLVKRTGEKVFLECVQDMDHENMFWYRQDPGLGLRLIYFSYDVKMKEKGDIPEGYSVSREKKERFSLILESASTNQTSMYLCASSTQGLSNQPQNFGDGTRLSIL.

J is TRBJ2-5 and V is TRBV18; 7 bases match TRBD1. Germline V CDR1 and CDR2: KGHSH, LQKENI. The CDR3 runs to 13 residues. With 2 bases clipped from V and 7 bases from J, the junction kept 4 bases outside the gene matches. The CDR3 sequence is CASSPNPGGTQYF. In nucleotides, the CDR3 is TGTGCCAGCTCACCAAATCCAGGGGGGACCCAGTACTTC.

Only a few counts were recorded for this clonotype. The chain uses TRBV2 and TRBJ2-7; the D gene is possibly TRBD1 (5 bases). From germline, CDR1 is SNHLY and CDR2 FYNNEI. This CDR3 is built from 14 residues. With 3 bases removed from V and 0 bases from J, the gap between germline ends came to 9 bases. The CDR3 here is CASSDGAGSYEQYF. The CDR3 coding sequence is TGTGCCAGCAGTGATGGGGCAGGCTCCTACGAGCAGTACTTC.

This clonotype has just a few counts. The V and J genes are TRBV6-6 and TRBJ1-4; D unresolved. Germline V lookup: CDR1 MNHNY, CDR2 SVGAGI (reference sequence). V dropped 2 bases and J dropped 0 bases, with 4 bases sitting between them. The CDR3 sequence is 14 residues long. The CDR3 bases are TGTGCCAGCAGTTACGCCTCAACTAATGAAAAACTGTTTTTT. It codes for CASSYASTNEKLFF.

This clonotype was seen only a few times. This chain uses TRBV7-8 with TRBJ2-5; 12 bases agree with TRBD2. In germline, CDR1 is SGHVS, CDR2 FQNEAQ. V shed 0 bases, J shed 4 bases, and the junction held 9 bases outside the gene matches. The CDR3 is 18 residues long. CDR3 coding DNA: TGTGCCAGCAGCTTAGCGCGGACTAGCGGGGTTAGATTAGAGACCCAGTACTTC. Encoded protein: CASSLARTSGVRLETQYF.

In this sample, this clonotype turned up many times. This chain connects TRBV28 to TRBJ1-5; the D gene is possibly TRBD1 (6 bases). The CDR3 runs to 15 residues. V dropped 3 bases and J dropped 4 bases, with 13 bases sitting between them. The germline gives CDR1 MDHEN, CDR2 SYDVKM. The CDR3 DNA is TGTGCCAGCAGTTTCCCCAGGGGCGAAAATCAGCCCCAGCATTTT. This translates into CASSFPRGENQPQHF.

The table lists this clonotype with many counts. A read error may account for a junction end that differs from germline. The V call is TRBV20-1, the J call TRBJ2-7; TRBD2 is a possible D gene (5 bases). CDR3 length equals 11 residues. Germline CDR1 DFQATT, CDR2 SNEGSKA (reference sequence). CDR3 sequence: CSAEPARGEDF. The CDR3 nucleotides are TGCAGTGCCGAACCCGCCCGGGGTGAGGACTTC.

J is TRBJ1-1 and V is TRBV12-3 or TRBV12-4; 7 bases are shared with TRBD1. The CDR3 runs 13 residues. V was clipped by 6 bases and J by 4 bases; unmatched bases: 5. This chain's CDR3 is CASRTTGLTEAFF. For the CDR3, the DNA is TGTGCCAGCAGGACGACAGGGCTCACTGAAGCTTTCTTT.

In this sample, this clonotype is medium-sized (0.01 to 0.1%). This rearrangement joins TRBV9 to TRBJ2-5, with 7 positions matching TRBD1. V trimming: 3 bases; J trimming: 4 bases; junction bases outside the gene matches: 9. This CDR3 has 15 amino acids. The germline V gene encodes CDR1 SGDLS and CDR2 YYNGEE. In DNA, the CDR3 is TGTGCCAGCAGCGACTTTCGACAGGGCGGAGAGACCCAGTACTTC. Protein product: CASSDFRQGGETQYF.

This clonotype has at least ten counts. J is TRBJ1-3 and V is TRBV6-1, with D unresolved. This CDR3 spans 18 amino acids. The ends were cut back, 2 bases at V and 0 bases at J, with 17 bases in the middle. Germline CDR1 is MNHNS and CDR2 is SASEGT. The CDR3 reads CASSEWAMASSSGNTIYF. The CDR3 DNA follows: TGTGCCAGCAGTGAATGGGCCATGGCTTCGAGCTCTGGAAACACCATATATTTT.

The chain employs TRBV5-1 and TRBJ2-1; no reliable D call. Trimming left V 4 bases short and J 5 bases short, with 16 bases between. The germline CDR1 and CDR2 sequences are SGHRS and YFSETQ. The CDR3 loop spans 15 amino acids. The DNA of the CDR3 is TGCGCCAGCAGCCAGGTGGGCCGGAGAGACAATGAGCAGTTCTTC. This gives the protein CASSQVGRRDNEQFF.

This clonotype was observed at least ten times. The V call is TRBV24-1, the J call TRBJ2-5; no clear D. The germline gives CDR1 KGHDR, CDR2 SFDVKD. This CDR3 has 12 amino acids. The V and J ends lost 5 bases and 3 bases respectively, with 6 bases between them. CDR3 loop: CATSGPEETQYF. CDR3 DNA: TGTGCCACCAGTGGTCCAGAAGAGACCCAGTACTTC.

The chain joins TRBV5-4 to TRBJ2-3; D is ambiguous. The length of the CDR3 is 14 residues. Germline assignment: CDR1 SGHNT and CDR2 YYREEE (reference sequence). V lost 0 bases to trimming and J lost 2 bases, with 7 bases between them. Here the CDR3 DNA reads TGTGCCAGCAGCTTGGTGCGGATCACAGATACGCAGTATTTT. Protein product: CASSLVRITDTQYF.

This clonotype was observed a handful of times. The chain combines TRBV3-1 with TRBJ2-1, with TRBD1 identical over 8 bases. The CDR3 is 15 amino acids. In germline, CDR1 is LGHDT, CDR2 YNNKEL (reference sequence). J was trimmed by 1 base and V by 1 base; bases with no gene match: 0. CDR3 sequence: CASSQGQGSYNEQFF. Written as DNA, the CDR3 is TGTGCCAGCAGCCAAGGACAGGGGTCCTACAATGAGCAGTTCTTC.

This clonotype has at least ten counts. The chain is built from TRBV5-1 and TRBJ2-3; D possibly corresponds to TRBD2 (6 bases). This CDR3 comprises 17 residues. From germline, CDR1 is SGHRS and CDR2 YFSETQ. V lost 3 bases and J lost 2, with 19 bases in between. The CDR3 here is CASSSAEEGYSTDTQYF. The CDR3 DNA sequence: TGCGCCAGCAGCTCAGCTGAGGAGGGATATTCCACAGATACGCAGTATTTT.

In its sample, this clonotype was seen many times. Written as DNA, the CDR3 is TGTGCCTGGAGTGGTTCCATGAACACTGAAGCTTTCTTT. Translation gives CAWSGSMNTEAFF. The V gene is TRBV30, the J gene TRBJ1-1; the D is unclear. CDR1 is GTSNPN and CDR2 is SVGIG in the germline V gene (reference sequence). V was cut by 1 base and J by 0 bases, with 6 bases left in between. The CDR3 extends over 13 amino acids.

V and J are TRBV12-3 or TRBV12-4 and TRBJ1-4; D is unclear. Between the trimmed V and J ends, which lost 10 bases and 3 bases, there was a span of 12 bases. The CDR3 runs to 13 residues. In DNA form, the CDR3 reads TGTGCCACCTCACGGTCCTCTAATGAAAAACTGTTTTTT. Its translation is CATSRSSNEKLFF.